The next 6 T cell receptor beta chains were all read from a single sample in a study of control samples from healthy donors and cancer patients. The data were produced by immunoSEQ multiplex PCR, yet TCRdb's version contains in-frame clones alone and is incomplete. The top ten hold 6.5% to 9.5% of the sample, which has approximately 140,000 clones, about 90% seen once. Source material: PBMCs. Every receptor here comes from a man aged 50-59 years with head and neck cancer.

This rearrangement joins TRBV7-6 to TRBJ2-2; tentatively, D is TRBD1 (6 bases). V shed 3 bases and J shed 7 bases, with 18 bases lying between them. This CDR3 contains 16 residues. Germline CDR1 SGHVS, CDR2 FNYEAQ. CDR3 in amino acids: CASSFSAGATIGELFF. Here the CDR3 DNA reads TGTGCCAGCAGCTTCTCGGCAGGGGCAACAATCGGGGAGCTGTTTTTT.

This chain links TRBV4-1 with TRBJ1-4, with 7 bases that match TRBD1. This CDR3 region has 15 residues. Per the germline V gene, CDR1 is MGHRA and CDR2 is YSYEKL. The V and J ends lost 1 base and 5 bases, in that order; junction bases with no gene match: 4. The CDR3 nucleotides read TGCGCCAGCAGCCAAGGGGACAGTCCCAATGAAAAACTGTTTTTT. This sequence encodes CASSQGDSPNEKLFF.

The chain has TRBV9 and TRBJ2-7; TRBD2 is a possible D gene (5 bases). This CDR3 is 14 amino acids long. Germline CDR1 and CDR2: SGDLS and YYNGEE. Trimming took 4 bases from V and 0 from J, leaving 11 bases between them. The CDR3 sequence is CASSSREFSYEQYF. The CDR3 DNA is TGTGCCAGCAGCTCAAGGGAGTTCTCCTACGAGCAGTACTTC.

This chain links TRBV27 with TRBJ1-1, with TRBD1 matching over 10 bases. The CDR3 covers 16 residues. CDR1 and CDR2 (germline): MNHEY, SMNVEV (reference sequence). Trimming at V came to 8 bases and at J to 4 bases, leaving 13 bases not matched to a gene. The CDR3 loop is CASGTSGQGRATEAFF. CDR3 in DNA: TGTGCCAGCGGGACCTCGGGACAGGGGCGAGCCACTGAAGCTTTCTTT.

The rearrangement uses TRBV9 and TRBJ1-4; the D gene is possibly TRBD1 (5 bases). The ends were cut back, 0 bases at V and 7 bases at J, with 10 bases in the middle. This CDR3 contains 14 residues. The germline gives CDR1 SGDLS, CDR2 YYNGEE. The CDR3 spells CASSVEAGREKLFF. CDR3 DNA sequence: TGTGCCAGCAGCGTAGAGGCAGGGCGTGAAAAACTGTTTTTT.

The genes are TRBV11-2 and TRBJ2-1; D is unresolved. V lost 1 base and J 1 base, leaving 5 bases between the germline ends. CDR1 is SGHAT, CDR2 FQNNGV, per germline. This CDR3 contains 14 residues. The CDR3 spells CASSLGGSYNEQFF. CDR3 sequence (DNA): TGTGCCAGCAGCTTAGGGGGATCCTACAATGAGCAGTTCTTC. Drawing the rest from reference TRBV11-2 and TRBJ2-1, the complete variable domain is EAGVAQSPRYKIIEKRQSVAFWCNPISGHATLYWYQQILGQGPKLLIQFQNNGVVDDSQLPKDRFSAERLKGVDSTLKIQPAKLEDSAVYLCASSLGGSYNEQFFGPGTRLTVL.